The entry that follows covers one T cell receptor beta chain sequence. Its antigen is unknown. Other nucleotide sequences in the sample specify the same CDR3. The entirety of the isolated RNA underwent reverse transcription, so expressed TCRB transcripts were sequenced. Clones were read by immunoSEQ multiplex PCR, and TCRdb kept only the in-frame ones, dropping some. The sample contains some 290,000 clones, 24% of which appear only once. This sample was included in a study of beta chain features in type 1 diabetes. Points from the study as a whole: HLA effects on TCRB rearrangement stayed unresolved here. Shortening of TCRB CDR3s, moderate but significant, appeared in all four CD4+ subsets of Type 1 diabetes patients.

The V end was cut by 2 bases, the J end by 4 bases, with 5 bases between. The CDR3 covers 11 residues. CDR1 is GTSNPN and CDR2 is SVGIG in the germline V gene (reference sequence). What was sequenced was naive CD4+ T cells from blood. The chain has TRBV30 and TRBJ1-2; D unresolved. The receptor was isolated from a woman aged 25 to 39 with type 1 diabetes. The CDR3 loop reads CAWSQLYGYTF. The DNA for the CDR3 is TGTGCCTGGAGTCAACTCTATGGCTACACCTTC.